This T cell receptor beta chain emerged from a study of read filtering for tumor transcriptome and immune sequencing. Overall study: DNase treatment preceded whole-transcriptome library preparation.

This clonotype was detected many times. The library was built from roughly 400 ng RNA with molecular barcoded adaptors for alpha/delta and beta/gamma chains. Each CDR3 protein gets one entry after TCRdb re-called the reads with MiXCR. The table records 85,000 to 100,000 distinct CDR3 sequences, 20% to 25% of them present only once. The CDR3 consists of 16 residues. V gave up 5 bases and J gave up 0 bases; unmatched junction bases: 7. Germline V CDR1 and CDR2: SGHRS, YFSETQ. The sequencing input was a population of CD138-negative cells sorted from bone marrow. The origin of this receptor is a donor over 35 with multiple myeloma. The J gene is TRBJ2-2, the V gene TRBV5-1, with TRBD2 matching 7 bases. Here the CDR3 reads CASRSAAGANTGELFF. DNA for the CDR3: TGCGCCAGCAGATCGGCGGCGGGGGCGAACACCGGGGAGCTGTTTTTT. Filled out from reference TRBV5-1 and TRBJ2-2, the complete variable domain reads KAGVTQTPRYLIKTRGQQVTLSCSPISGHRSVSWYQQTPGQGLQFLFEYFSETQRNKGNFPGRFSGRQFSNSRSEMNVSTLELGDSALYLCASRSAAGANTGELFFGEGSRLTVL.